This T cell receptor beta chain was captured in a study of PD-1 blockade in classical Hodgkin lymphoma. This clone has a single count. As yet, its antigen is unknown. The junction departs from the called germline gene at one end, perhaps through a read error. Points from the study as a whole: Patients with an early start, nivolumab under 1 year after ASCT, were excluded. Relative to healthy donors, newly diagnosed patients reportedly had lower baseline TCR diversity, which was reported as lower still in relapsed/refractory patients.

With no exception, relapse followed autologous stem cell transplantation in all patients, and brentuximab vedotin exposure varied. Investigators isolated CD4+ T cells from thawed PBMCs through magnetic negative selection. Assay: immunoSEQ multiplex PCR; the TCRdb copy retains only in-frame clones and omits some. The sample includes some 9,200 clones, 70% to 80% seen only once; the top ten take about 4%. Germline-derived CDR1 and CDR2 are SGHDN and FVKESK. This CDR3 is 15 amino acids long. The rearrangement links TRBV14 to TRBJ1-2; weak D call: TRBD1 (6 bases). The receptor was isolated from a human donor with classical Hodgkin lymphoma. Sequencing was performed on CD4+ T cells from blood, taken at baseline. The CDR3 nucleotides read TGTGCCAGCAACCAAGATGTCAGGGGAGGAGATGGCTACACCTTC. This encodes CASNQDVRGGDGYTF.